Below, one T cell receptor beta chain is given with its context. Antigen unknown. V shed 2 bases and J shed 1 base, with 10 bases lying between them. The germline V gene has CDR1 SGHRS and CDR2 YFSETQ. This CDR3 spans 15 amino acids. The entry originates in a study of cytotoxic CD8 clonotypes in ibrutinib-treated CLL. Study-level background: After a median around 12 months on treatment (6 to 36), response samples were drawn. General study points: The study found clonality rose at ibrutinib response, then fell toward baseline at progression.

Profiling relied on immunoSEQ multiplex PCR, and the TCRdb table lists in-frame clones only, not all of them. Among over 120,000 clones listed, 80% were seen once. The sequencing here drew on PBMCs, taken after 36 months of ibrutinib treatment. The TCR sequence derives from a human donor with chronic lymphocytic leukemia. The gene calls are TRBV5-1 and TRBJ1-5; D gene unclear. The CDR3 loop is CASSFFPGSNQPQHF. CDR3 sequence (DNA): TGCGCCAGCAGCTTCTTCCCGGGCAGCAATCAGCCCCAGCATTTT.